This section outlines one T cell receptor (beta chain) sequence together with its context. These data originate in a study of cytomegalovirus exposure and HLA in healthy donors. Study details: Earlier results showed roughly 120 million unique TCR beta sequences derived from approximately 180 million T cells.

The CDR3 loop spans 14 amino acids. V was trimmed by 4 bases and J by 5 bases, leaving 16 bases between them. Per germline, CDR1 SGHRS and CDR2 YFSETQ. PCR used 60 Vbeta primers and 13 Jbeta primers. Generated by immunoSEQ multiplex PCR, the TCRdb table keeps only in-frame clones and is missing some. Of roughly 130,000 clones listed, approximately 70% are singletons. The source of this sequence is a woman in her sixties in good health and CMV-seropositive. This chain joins TRBV5-1 and TRBJ2-7; TRBD1 is a possible D gene (5 bases). The sequenced sample was PBMCs. The CDR3 loop reads CASSEGMGQNEQYF. In DNA form, the CDR3 reads TGCGCCAGCAGCGAAGGAATGGGGCAAAACGAGCAGTACTTC. The full variable domain, rest sourced from reference TRBV5-1 and TRBJ2-7, is KAGVTQTPRYLIKTRGQQVTLSCSPISGHRSVSWYQQTPGQGLQFLFEYFSETQRNKGNFPGRFSGRQFSNSRSEMNVSTLELGDSALYLCASSEGMGQNEQYFGPGTRLTVT.